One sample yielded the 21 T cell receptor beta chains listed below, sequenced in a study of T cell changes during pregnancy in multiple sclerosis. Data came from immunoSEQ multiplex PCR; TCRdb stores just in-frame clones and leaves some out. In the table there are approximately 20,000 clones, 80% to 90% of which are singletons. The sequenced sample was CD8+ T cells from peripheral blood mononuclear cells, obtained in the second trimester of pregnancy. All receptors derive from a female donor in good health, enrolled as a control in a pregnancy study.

CDR3: CATERGHEQFF. In nucleotides, the CDR3 is TGTGCCACCGAAAGAGGTCATGAGCAGTTCTTC. J is TRBJ2-1 and V is TRBV25-1; the D is unclear. The V end was cut by 10 bases, the J end by 8 bases, with 12 bases between. Looked up from germline, CDR1 is MGHDK and CDR2 is SYGVNS. The CDR3 loop spans 11 amino acids.

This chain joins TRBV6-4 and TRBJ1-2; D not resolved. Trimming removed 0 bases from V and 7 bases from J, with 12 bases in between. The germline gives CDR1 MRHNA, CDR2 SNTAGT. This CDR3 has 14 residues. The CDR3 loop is CASSDSGESGGYTF. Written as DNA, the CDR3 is TGTGCCAGCAGTGACTCTGGGGAAAGCGGTGGCTACACCTTC.

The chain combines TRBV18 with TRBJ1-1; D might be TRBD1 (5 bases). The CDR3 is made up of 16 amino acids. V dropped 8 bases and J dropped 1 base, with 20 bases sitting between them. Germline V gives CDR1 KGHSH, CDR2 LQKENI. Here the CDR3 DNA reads TGTGCCAGCACGGCCGTGCTAGGGGTGGAGAACACTGAAGCTTTCTTT. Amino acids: CASTAVLGVENTEAFF.

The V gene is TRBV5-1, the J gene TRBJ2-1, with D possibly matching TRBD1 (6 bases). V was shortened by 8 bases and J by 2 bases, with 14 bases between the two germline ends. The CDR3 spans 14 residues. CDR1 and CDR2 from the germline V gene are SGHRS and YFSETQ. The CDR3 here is CASQGSWAYNEQFF. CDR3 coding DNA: TGCGCCAGTCAGGGGTCTTGGGCCTACAATGAGCAGTTCTTC.

CDR3 sequence: CASSLGNYEQYF. In DNA, the CDR3 is TGTGCCAGCAGTTTAGGCAACTACGAGCAGTACTTC. The rearrangement joins TRBV28 to TRBJ2-7, with D unresolved. CDR1 and CDR2 (germline): MDHEN, SYDVKM. The V end lost 2 bases, the J end lost 3 bases, and 5 bases lay between the germline ends. This CDR3 is built from 12 residues. The full variable domain, rest sourced from reference TRBV28 and TRBJ2-7, is DVKVTQSSRYLVKRTGEKVFLECVQDMDHENMFWYRQDPGLGLRLIYFSYDVKMKEKGDIPEGYSVSREKKERFSLILESASTNQTSMYLCASSLGNYEQYFGPGTRLTVT.

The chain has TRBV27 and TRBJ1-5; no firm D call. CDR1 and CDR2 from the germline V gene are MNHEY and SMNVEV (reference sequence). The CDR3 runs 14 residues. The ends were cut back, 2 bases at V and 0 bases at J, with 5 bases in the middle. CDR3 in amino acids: CASSLRGSNQPQHF. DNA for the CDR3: TGTGCCAGCAGTTTACGGGGTAGCAATCAGCCCCAGCATTTT.

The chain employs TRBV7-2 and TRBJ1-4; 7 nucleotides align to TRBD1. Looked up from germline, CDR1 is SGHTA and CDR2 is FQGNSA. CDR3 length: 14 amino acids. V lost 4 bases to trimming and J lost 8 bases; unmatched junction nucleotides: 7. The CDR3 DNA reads TGTGCCAGCAGCTCTTACTACAGGGGCGAAAAACTGTTTTTT. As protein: CASSSYYRGEKLFF.

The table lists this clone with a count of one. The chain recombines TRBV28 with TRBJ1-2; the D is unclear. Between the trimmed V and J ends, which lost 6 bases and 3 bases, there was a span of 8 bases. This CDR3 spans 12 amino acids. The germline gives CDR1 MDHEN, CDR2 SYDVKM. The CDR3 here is CASSNTDYGYTF. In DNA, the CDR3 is TGTGCCAGCAGCAACACAGACTATGGCTACACCTTC.

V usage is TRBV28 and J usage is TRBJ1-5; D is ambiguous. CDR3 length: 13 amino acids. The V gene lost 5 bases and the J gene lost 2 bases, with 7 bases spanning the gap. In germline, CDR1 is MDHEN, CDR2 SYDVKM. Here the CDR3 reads CASSPRGNQPQHF. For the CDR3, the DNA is TGTGCCAGCAGTCCGAGGGGCAATCAGCCCCAGCATTTT.

In DNA, the CDR3 is TGTGCCAGCAGTCAGCTCCCTGGACAGTACAATCAGCCCCAGCATTTT. Translation: CASSQLPGQYNQPQHF. The chain combines TRBV7-8 with TRBJ1-5; D might be TRBD1 (6 bases). V was shortened by 6 bases and J by 3 bases, with 18 bases between the two germline ends. The CDR3 totals 16 residues. Germline CDR1 is SGHVS and CDR2 is FQNEAQ.

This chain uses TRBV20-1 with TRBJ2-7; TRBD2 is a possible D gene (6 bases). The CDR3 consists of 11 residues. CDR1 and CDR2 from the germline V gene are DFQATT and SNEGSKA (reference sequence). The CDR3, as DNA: TGCATGGGACTGTCCGTTGACGAGCAGTACTTC. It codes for CMGLSVDEQYF.

The CDR3 nucleotides are TGTGCCAGCAGTGCGAACCGGGACAGGGTGTCAGATACGCAGTATTTT. Protein product: CASSANRDRVSDTQYF. The chain carries TRBV2 and TRBJ2-3; TRBD1 matches 9 bases. Germline V lookup: CDR1 SNHLY, CDR2 FYNNEI. J gave up 4 bases and V 4 bases, and 9 bases lay outside the gene matches. The CDR3 consists of 16 residues.

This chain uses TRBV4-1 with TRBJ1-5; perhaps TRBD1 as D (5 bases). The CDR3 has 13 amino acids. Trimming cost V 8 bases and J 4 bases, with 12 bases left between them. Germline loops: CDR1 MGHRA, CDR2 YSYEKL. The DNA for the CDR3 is TGCGCCAGCGCCGGGGGGGGTAATCAGCCCCAGCATTTT. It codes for CASAGGGNQPQHF.

The CDR3 coding sequence is TGTGCCAGCAGCTTCCCTACTCGGGGGACGGTCAATGCACAGACGGGAAACACCATATATTTT. Its translation: CASSFPTRGTVNAQTGNTIYF. The rearrangement uses TRBV7-8 and TRBJ1-3; weak D call: TRBD1 (5 bases). Germline V gives CDR1 SGHVS, CDR2 FQNEAQ. The CDR3 is 21 residues long. Trimming removed 3 bases from V and 4 bases from J, with 31 bases in between.

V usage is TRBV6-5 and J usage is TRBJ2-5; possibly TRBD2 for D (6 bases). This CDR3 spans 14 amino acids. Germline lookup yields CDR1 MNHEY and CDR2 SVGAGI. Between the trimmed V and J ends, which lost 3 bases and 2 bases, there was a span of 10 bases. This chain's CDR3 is CASSYRDSQETQYF. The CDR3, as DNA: TGTGCCAGCAGTTATAGGGACTCGCAAGAGACCCAGTACTTC.

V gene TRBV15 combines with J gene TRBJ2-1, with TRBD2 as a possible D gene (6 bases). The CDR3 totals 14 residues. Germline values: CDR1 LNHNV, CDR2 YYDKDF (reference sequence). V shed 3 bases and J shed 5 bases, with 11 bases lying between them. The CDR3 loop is CATSREGTDNEQFF. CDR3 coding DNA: TGTGCCACCAGCAGGGAGGGAACAGACAATGAGCAGTTCTTC. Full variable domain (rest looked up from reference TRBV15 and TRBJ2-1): DAMVIQNPRYQVTQFGKPVTLSCSQTLNHNVMYWYQQKSSQAPKLLFHYYDKDFNNEADTPDNFQSRRPNTSFCFLDIRSPGLGDTAMYLCATSREGTDNEQFFGPGTRLTVL.

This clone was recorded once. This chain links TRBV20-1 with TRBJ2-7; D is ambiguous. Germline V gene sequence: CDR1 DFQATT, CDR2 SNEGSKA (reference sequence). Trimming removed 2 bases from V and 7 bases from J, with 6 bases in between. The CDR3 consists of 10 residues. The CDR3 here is CSARKREQYF. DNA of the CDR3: TGCAGTGCTAGAAAGAGGGAGCAGTACTTC.

The CDR3 sequence is CASIPSGGATTSGVLYNEQFF. In DNA form, the CDR3 reads TGTGCCAGCATCCCCTCTGGGGGGGCAACGACTAGCGGGGTACTTTACAATGAGCAGTTCTTC. This rearrangement joins TRBV2 to TRBJ2-1; 11 bases are a match to TRBD2. V lost 7 bases to trimming and J lost 4 bases; unmatched junction nucleotides: 24. The CDR3 is made up of 21 amino acids. Germline CDR1 reads SNHLY; CDR2 reads FYNNEI.

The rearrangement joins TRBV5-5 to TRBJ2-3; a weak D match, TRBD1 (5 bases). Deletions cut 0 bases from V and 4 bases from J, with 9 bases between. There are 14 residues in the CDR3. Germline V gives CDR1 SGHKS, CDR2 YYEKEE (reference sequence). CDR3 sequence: CASSLEGVADTQYF. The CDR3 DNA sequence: TGTGCCAGCAGCTTGGAAGGGGTTGCAGATACGCAGTATTTT.

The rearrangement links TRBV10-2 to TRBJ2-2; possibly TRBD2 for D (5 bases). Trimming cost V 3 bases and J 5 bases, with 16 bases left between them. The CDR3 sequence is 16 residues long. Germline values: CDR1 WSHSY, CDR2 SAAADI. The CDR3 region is CASSDGETPGTGELFF. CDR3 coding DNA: TGCGCCAGCAGTGACGGGGAGACACCGGGAACCGGGGAGCTGTTTTTT.

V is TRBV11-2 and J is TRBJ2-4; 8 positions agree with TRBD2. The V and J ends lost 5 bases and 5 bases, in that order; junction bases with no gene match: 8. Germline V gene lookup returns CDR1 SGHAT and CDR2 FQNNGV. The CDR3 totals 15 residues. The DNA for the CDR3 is TGTGCCAGCAGCCTCGGGGGGGGGCCCGAAAACATTCAGTACTTC. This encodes CASSLGGGPENIQYF.